This TCR beta chain was identified in a study of T-cell reconstitution after alpha-beta-depleted transplantation in children. Whole-study results and caveats: About two months after transplant, alpha-beta T cells reportedly came from several hundred expanded graft clones.

Unique molecular identifiers were incorporated into the prepared TCRbeta library. One entry per CDR3 protein results from TCRdb running MiXCR on the PCR reads. The sample yields about 600,000 distinct CDR3 sequences, 10% to 15% seen once. Germline CDR1 SQVTM, CDR2 ANQGSEA. The CDR3 length is 14 residues. This clonotype was observed many times. Antigen: not known. The sample in question was PBMCs, mostly from graft donor cells, obtained 360 days after TCRalphabeta/CD19-depleted stem cell transplant. This rearrangement joins TRBV29-1 to TRBJ2-1; TRBD2 might be the D (7 bases). The receptor's source is a male patient aged 10 to 17 who had a stem cell transplant for acute myeloid leukemia, so the T cells may come from the graft donor. CDR3 DNA sequence: TGCAGGGTCGGGGGGCTAGCGCCCTACAATGAGCAGTTCTTC. It specifies CRVGGLAPYNEQFF.